Detailed here is one T cell receptor (beta chain). This sample is drawn from a study of shared clonotypes between healthy human individuals. The assay used deep level. Genomic DNA from each subset was divided evenly over several immunoSEQ plates. The data were produced by immunoSEQ multiplex PCR, yet TCRdb's version contains in-frame clones alone and is incomplete. The sample holds roughly 1,500,000 clones, nearly 99% seen once. Germline-derived CDR1 and CDR2 are SGHRS and YFSETQ. J was trimmed by 1 base and V by 0 bases; bases with no gene match: 4. The CDR3 is made up of 16 amino acids. This chain links TRBV5-1 with TRBJ1-1, with TRBD1 matching over 9 bases. This sequence originates from a man aged 25-45 years in good health. The specimen was naive CD4+ T cells sorted from blood. Subset noted: CD45RA+ positively selected. CDR3 sequence reads: CASSLGPGQGNTEAFF. The CDR3 nucleotides read TGCGCCAGCAGCTTGGGTCCGGGACAGGGGAACACTGAAGCTTTCTTT.